Below, 24 T cell receptor beta chains from the same sample are listed, as sequenced in a study of blood T cell repertoires in COVID-19. TCRdb's copy holds only in-frame clones and misses some; the assay was immunoSEQ multiplex PCR. This sample has fewer than 350,000 clones; around 86% occur once, and the top ten carry less than 2.5%. Material for sequencing was peripheral blood. The receptors were sampled from a woman aged 25 to 45 who had recovered from COVID-19.

The V gene is TRBV5-1, the J gene TRBJ2-2, with D tentatively TRBD1 (5 bases). The V end lost 1 base, the J end lost 3 bases, and 10 bases lay between the germline ends. Germline CDR1 and CDR2: SGHRS and YFSETQ. CDR3 length: 15 residues. CDR3 protein: CASSLQGSDTGELFF. CDR3 nucleotide sequence: TGCGCCAGCAGCTTGCAGGGTTCAGACACCGGGGAGCTGTTTTTT.

This clone has only one observation. V and J are TRBV3-1 (or the pseudogene TRBV3-2) and TRBJ2-2, with 11 nucleotides matching TRBD2. Germline V gene lookup returns CDR1 LGHDT and CDR2 YNNKEL (reference sequence). V was clipped by 4 bases and J by 5 bases; unmatched bases: 3. The CDR3 covers 15 residues. This chain's CDR3 is CASSPGLAETGELFF. CDR3 DNA: TGTGCCAGCAGCCCGGGACTAGCGGAAACCGGGGAGCTGTTTTTT.

This rearrangement joins TRBV5-5 to TRBJ2-3, with D maybe TRBD2 (6 bases). Germline V lookup: CDR1 SGHKS, CDR2 YYEKEE (reference sequence). Trimming cost V 5 bases and J 3 bases, with 13 bases left between them. The CDR3 is made up of 14 amino acids. Written as DNA, the CDR3 is TGTGCCAGCAGACTTCGGGGGTCGACAGATACGCAGTATTTT. This gives the protein CASRLRGSTDTQYF.

This clone turned up a few times. The genes are TRBV5-1 and TRBJ1-2; 8 bases are shared with TRBD1. V lost 0 bases, J lost 7 bases, and 5 bases stayed unmatched. This CDR3 is built from 14 residues. Germline V CDR1 and CDR2: SGHRS, YFSETQ. CDR3 in DNA: TGCGCCAGCAGCTTGGATGGGACAGGTGGTGGCTACACCTTC. It encodes CASSLDGTGGGYTF.

This chain uses TRBV6-6 with TRBJ2-1; no firm D call. This CDR3 contains 17 residues. CDR1 and CDR2 from the germline V gene are MNHNY and SVGAGI (reference sequence). V lost 5 bases and J lost 0, with 17 bases in between. Written as DNA, the CDR3 is TGTGCCAGCAGTCCCCCGAGGTCTTATTTCTCCTACAATGAGCAGTTCTTC. This translates into CASSPPRSYFSYNEQFF.

The chain is built from TRBV30 and TRBJ1-2; D unresolved. V was cut by 0 bases and J by 3 bases, with 14 bases left in between. This CDR3 is 15 amino acids long. Germline-derived CDR1 and CDR2 are GTSNPN and SVGIG (reference sequence). This CDR3 reads CAWSVDPVFDYGYTF. As DNA, the CDR3 is TGTGCCTGGAGTGTAGATCCAGTATTTGACTATGGCTACACCTTC.

The J gene is TRBJ1-2, the V gene TRBV2; 10 bases fit TRBD1. The CDR3 has 12 amino acids. Trimming cost V 6 bases and J 7 bases; bases outside gene matches: 2. CDR1 and CDR2 from the germline V gene are SNHLY and FYNNEI. CDR3 protein: CASRGQGIGYTF. The CDR3 region has the DNA TGTGCCAGCAGGGGACAGGGGATTGGCTACACCTTC.

This clone occurred a few times. V gene TRBV15 combines with J gene TRBJ1-2; D remains unclear. Trimming took off 0 bases at V and 1 base at J, with 6 bases between the two ends. The CDR3 sequence is 14 residues long. In germline, CDR1 is LNHNV, CDR2 YYDKDF (reference sequence). In DNA form, the CDR3 reads TGTGCCACCAGCAGAGACCAAAATAACTATGGCTACACCTTC. Translated: CATSRDQNNYGYTF. Combining the CDR3 with reference TRBV15 and TRBJ1-2 gives the whole variable domain DAMVIQNPRYQVTQFGKPVTLSCSQTLNHNVMYWYQQKSSQAPKLLFHYYDKDFNNEADTPDNFQSRRPNTSFCFLDIRSPGLGDTAMYLCATSRDQNNYGYTFGSGTRLTVV.

This clone occurred a few times. The chain has TRBV5-4 and TRBJ2-7, with 8 bases matching TRBD1. Trimming took 2 bases from V and 3 from J; bases not matched to a gene: 7. CDR1 is SGHNT, CDR2 YYREEE, per germline (reference sequence). The CDR3 sequence is 15 residues long. The CDR3 loop reads CASSFGPGQGYEQYF. DNA for the CDR3: TGTGCCAGCAGCTTTGGACCTGGACAGGGCTACGAGCAGTACTTC. The full variable domain, its missing parts supplied by reference TRBV5-4 and TRBJ2-7, is ETGVTQSPTHLIKTRGQQVTLRCSSQSGHNTVSWYQQALGQGPQFIFQYYREEENGRGNFPPRFSGLQFPNYSSELNVNALELDDSALYLCASSFGPGQGYEQYFGPGTRLTVT.

J is TRBJ1-2 and V is TRBV5-1; possible D gene TRBD1, 5 bases. Trimming removed 5 bases at V and 5 bases at J, with 10 bases between. Germline CDR1 is SGHRS and CDR2 is YFSETQ. The CDR3 sequence is 12 residues long. The CDR3 DNA is TGCGCCAGCAGACCCGACAGTTATGGCTACACCTTC. Protein product: CASRPDSYGYTF. The variable domain in full, completed from reference TRBV5-1 and TRBJ1-2, reads KAGVTQTPRYLIKTRGQQVTLSCSPISGHRSVSWYQQTPGQGLQFLFEYFSETQRNKGNFPGRFSGRQFSNSRSEMNVSTLELGDSALYLCASRPDSYGYTFGSGTRLTVV.

CDR3 residues: CASSVTLQGETQYF. CDR3 DNA: TGTGCCAGCAGCGTAACGCTCCAGGGGGAGACCCAGTACTTC. V gene TRBV7-2 combines with J gene TRBJ2-5; tentatively, D is TRBD1 (6 bases). The germline V gene has CDR1 SGHTA and CDR2 FQGNSA. Trimming took off 5 bases at V and 5 bases at J, with 15 bases between the two ends. The CDR3 contains 14 residues. Drawing the rest from reference TRBV7-2 and TRBJ2-5, the complete variable domain is GAGVSQSPSNKVTEKGKDVELRCDPISGHTALYWYRQSLGQGLEFLIYFQGNSAPDKSGLPSDRFSAERTGGSVSTLTIQRTQQEDSAVYLCASSVTLQGETQYFGPGTRLLVL.

The chain is built from TRBV5-6 and TRBJ1-1; 9 bases match TRBD1. The CDR3 runs to 12 residues. Germline CDR1 SGHDT, CDR2 YYEEEE. V trimming: 3 bases; J trimming: 7 bases; junction bases outside the gene matches: 1. The chain's CDR3 is CASSWDRDEAFF. The DNA of the CDR3 is TGTGCCAGCAGCTGGGACAGGGATGAAGCTTTCTTT.

This chain links TRBV5-1 with TRBJ2-1; 9 nucleotides match TRBD2. The J segment lost 4 bases and the V segment lost 4 bases, leaving 9 bases of the junction unmatched. The germline V gene has CDR1 SGHRS and CDR2 YFSETQ. The CDR3 has 16 amino acids. The CDR3 region has the DNA TGCGCCAGCAGCCGGATATCTAGCGGGGAATACAATGAGCAGTTCTTC. This translates into CASSRISSGEYNEQFF.

The J gene is TRBJ2-3, the V gene TRBV5-1; 7 positions agree with TRBD1. CDR1 is SGHRS, CDR2 YFSETQ, per germline. V was pared by 3 bases and J by 4 bases, with 5 bases of the junction left unmatched. The CDR3 is 14 residues long. CDR3 sequence (DNA): TGCGCCAGCAGCTCTGGAACAGGGGCAGATACGCAGTATTTT. Protein: CASSSGTGADTQYF.

The CDR3 loop reads CAYQSGGAVGELFF. The CDR3 DNA sequence: TGTGCCTACCAAAGCGGGGGGGCAGTCGGGGAGCTGTTTTTT. This chain uses TRBV30 with TRBJ2-2; 10 bases match TRBD2. This CDR3 has 14 residues. V lost 7 bases to trimming and J lost 7 bases; unmatched junction nucleotides: 9. Germline loops: CDR1 GTSNPN, CDR2 SVGIG (reference sequence).

This chain connects TRBV24-1 to TRBJ2-2; 7 bases are shared with TRBD2. CDR3 length: 15 residues. The germline V gene has CDR1 KGHDR and CDR2 SFDVKD. Unmatched junction bases numbered 8, after V lost 3 bases and J lost 8 bases. CDR3 in amino acids: CATSDDSGIPGELFF. The CDR3 region has the DNA TGTGCCACCAGTGATGACAGCGGGATTCCAGGGGAGCTGTTTTTT.

This sequence joins TRBV28 and TRBJ2-1; TRBD2 aligns across 7 bases. Germline V CDR1 and CDR2: MDHEN, SYDVKM. The CDR3 has 15 amino acids. V shed 4 bases, J shed 2 bases, and the junction held 5 bases outside the gene matches. CDR3 sequence: CASSSIAGPYNEQFF. The CDR3 DNA sequence: TGTGCCAGCAGTTCTATAGCGGGCCCCTACAATGAGCAGTTCTTC.

The J gene is TRBJ2-5, the V gene TRBV27; TRBD1 is a possible D gene (6 bases). There are 14 residues in the CDR3. Germline CDR1 and CDR2: MNHEY and SMNVEV (reference sequence). With 5 bases removed from V and 2 bases from J, the gap between germline ends came to 12 bases. The CDR3 bases are TGTGCCAGCAGTCCTGAACAGGGTCAAGAGACCCAGTACTTC. This sequence encodes CASSPEQGQETQYF.

V gene TRBV5-4 combines with J gene TRBJ2-5, with D possibly being TRBD2 (6 bases). Germline CDR1 is SGHNT and CDR2 is YYREEE (reference sequence). The CDR3 runs 15 residues. With 4 bases removed from V and 4 bases from J, the gap between germline ends came to 17 bases. CDR3 DNA: TGTGCCAGCAGCCCCCGGGGGACTCAGGGAGAGACCCAGTACTTC. Its protein product is CASSPRGTQGETQYF.

The rearrangement links TRBV30 to TRBJ1-1; tentatively, D is TRBD1 (5 bases). Deletions cut 0 bases from V and 5 bases from J, with 16 bases between. Germline CDR1 is GTSNPN and CDR2 is SVGIG (reference sequence). The CDR3 totals 15 residues. The CDR3 reads CAWSVGPREGTEAFF. The CDR3 DNA reads TGTGCCTGGAGTGTCGGCCCCAGGGAGGGGACTGAAGCTTTCTTT.

The V and J genes are TRBV7-8 and TRBJ1-2; D is possibly TRBD1 (5 bases). The germline CDR1 and CDR2 sequences are SGHVS and FQNEAQ. V gave up 4 bases and J gave up 2 bases, with 8 bases separating them. The CDR3 runs 13 residues. In nucleotides, the CDR3 is TGTGCCAGCAGCTGGGGGGAGAACTATGGCTACACCTTC. Translated: CASSWGENYGYTF.

Turning to this clone: Different DNA sequences within this sample yield the same CDR3. The rearrangement joins TRBV19 to TRBJ1-1; D gene uncertain. Germline lookup yields CDR1 LNHDA and CDR2 SQIVND (reference sequence). Trimming took 5 bases from V and 2 from J, leaving 9 bases between them. CDR3 size: 13 residues. CDR3 region: CASSVGLNTEAFF. Here the CDR3 DNA reads TGTGCCAGTAGTGTCGGACTCAACACTGAAGCTTTCTTT.

This chain links TRBV4-3 with TRBJ2-7; no reliable D call. The germline gives CDR1 LGHNA, CDR2 YSLEER. This CDR3 has 15 residues. Trimming shortened V by 0 bases and J by 3 bases, and 12 bases separated the two germline ends. The CDR3, as DNA: TGCGCCAGCAGCCAAGAGCTTGTAGTTGTCTACGAGCAGTACTTC. Translated: CASSQELVVVYEQYF.

This chain connects TRBV19 to TRBJ2-1; 7 bases line up with TRBD1. Trimming took 5 bases from V and 0 from J; bases not matched to a gene: 16. CDR1 LNHDA and CDR2 SQIVND come from the germline V gene (reference sequence). The CDR3 contains 19 residues. The CDR3 DNA is TGTGCCAGTAGTTTACCAAACCGATTGGGACAGATCTCCTACAATGAGCAGTTCTTC. Translated: CASSLPNRLGQISYNEQFF.